These 8 T cell receptor beta chains were all obtained from the same sample, sequenced in a study of blood T cell repertoires in COVID-19. Only in-frame clones appear in the TCRdb table, and some are missing; sequencing was by immunoSEQ multiplex PCR. This sample has roughly 100,000 clones; 80% to 85% occur once, and the top ten carry less than 45%. Sample: peripheral blood. These receptors were obtained from a man older than 75 with acute or convalescent COVID-19.

This clone came up a few times. This rearrangement joins TRBV28 to TRBJ1-1; 7 nucleotides match TRBD1. After removal of 7 bases from V and 3 bases from J, the junction contained 8 bases not matched to a gene. CDR3 length equals 14 residues. Germline V gives CDR1 MDHEN, CDR2 SYDVKM. CDR3 sequence (DNA): TGTGCCAGCAACAACAGGGGACTTGACACTGAAGCTTTCTTT. Translation: CASNNRGLDTEAFF.

The V gene is TRBV4-1, the J gene TRBJ2-5, with 14 bases aligning to TRBD2. Germline CDR1 MGHRA, CDR2 YSYEKL. The ends lost 2 bases at V and 4 bases at J; junction bases unmatched: 6. The CDR3 is 17 amino acids. The CDR3 region is CASSQQGTSGRVETQYF. CDR3 in DNA: TGCGCCAGCAGCCAACAAGGGACTAGCGGGAGAGTAGAGACCCAGTACTTC.

This chain links TRBV5-1 with TRBJ2-3; TRBD2 aligns across 9 bases. Germline V gene lookup returns CDR1 SGHRS and CDR2 YFSETQ. Germline trimming cut 4 bases from V and 2 bases from J; bases unmatched to any gene: 8. The CDR3 is 16 amino acids. CDR3 sequence reads: CASSLPGLASTDTQYF. The CDR3, as DNA: TGCGCCAGCAGCCTACCGGGACTAGCTTCCACAGATACGCAGTATTTT.

The rearrangement links TRBV5-1 to TRBJ1-5; D may be TRBD1 (6 bases). The CDR3 spans 15 residues. Germline V gene lookup returns CDR1 SGHRS and CDR2 YFSETQ. Trimming removed 2 bases at V and 5 bases at J, with 14 bases between. CDR3: CASSFNTGSDQPQHF. As DNA, the CDR3 is TGCGCCAGCAGCTTCAACACAGGGTCCGATCAGCCCCAGCATTTT.

The chain uses TRBV5-5 and TRBJ1-5, with a tentative D call TRBD1 (6 bases). Trimming shortened V by 2 bases and J by 5 bases, and 14 bases separated the two germline ends. Germline lookup yields CDR1 SGHKS and CDR2 YYEKEE (reference sequence). The CDR3 runs 15 residues. The CDR3 region is CASSFLSGVDQPQHF. For the CDR3, the DNA is TGTGCCAGCAGCTTTTTATCAGGGGTAGATCAGCCCCAGCATTTT.

The rearrangement joins TRBV29-1 to TRBJ1-5, with D possibly matching TRBD1 (5 bases). Germline V gives CDR1 SQVTM, CDR2 ANQGSEA. V shed 0 bases and J shed 2 bases, with 5 bases lying between them. The CDR3 runs to 13 residues. CDR3 sequence (DNA): TGCAGCGTTGAAGAAGGGGGCAATCAGCCCCAGCATTTT. This encodes CSVEEGGNQPQHF.

The chain uses TRBV28 and TRBJ1-2; 10 bases align to TRBD1. CDR1 is MDHEN, CDR2 SYDVKM, per germline. V trimming: 6 bases; J trimming: 6 bases; junction bases outside the gene matches: 10. There are 15 residues in the CDR3. CDR3 region: CASSRTRTGGDGYTF. Written as DNA, the CDR3 is TGTGCCAGCAGCCGAACCCGGACAGGGGGGGATGGCTACACCTTC.

The chain employs TRBV29-1 and TRBJ2-1; 8 positions agree with TRBD1. The CDR3 totals 14 residues. Trimming cost V 7 bases and J 1 base; bases outside gene matches: 6. CDR1 is SQVTM, CDR2 ANQGSEA, per germline. CDR3: CSAGQGPSYNEQFF. CDR3 nucleotides: TGCAGCGCCGGACAGGGTCCGTCCTACAATGAGCAGTTCTTC.